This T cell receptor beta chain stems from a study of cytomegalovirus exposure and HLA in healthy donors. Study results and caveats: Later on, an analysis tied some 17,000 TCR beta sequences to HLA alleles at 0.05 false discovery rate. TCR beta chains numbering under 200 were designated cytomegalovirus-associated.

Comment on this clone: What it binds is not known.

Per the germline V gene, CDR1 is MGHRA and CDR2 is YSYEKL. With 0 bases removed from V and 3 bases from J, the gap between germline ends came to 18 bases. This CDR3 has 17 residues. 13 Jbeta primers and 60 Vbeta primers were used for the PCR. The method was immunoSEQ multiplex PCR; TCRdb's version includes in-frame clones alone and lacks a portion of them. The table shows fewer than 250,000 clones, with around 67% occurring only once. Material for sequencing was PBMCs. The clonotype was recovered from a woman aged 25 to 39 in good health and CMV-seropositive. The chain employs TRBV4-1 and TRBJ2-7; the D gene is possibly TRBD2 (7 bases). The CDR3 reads CASSQEGGGPKSYEQYF. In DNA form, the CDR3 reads TGCGCCAGCAGCCAAGAGGGAGGGGGGCCTAAAAGCTACGAGCAGTACTTC.